This T cell receptor (beta chain) was captured by sequencing in a study of memory CD4+ T cells and cytomegalovirus serostatus (dated by TCRdb to the late 2010s). Background for the entire study: A total of around 35 healthy Belgian adults, of whom 9 were CMV seropositive and approximately 25 were CMV seronegative, were included in the cohort. The study sequenced CD4+ memory TCRbeta repertoires of a Belgian cohort with known cytomegalovirus serostatus to replicate a published TCR-based CMV serostatus classifier.

With respect to this clone: Its binding antigen is unknown. No much larger clonotype is one base removed from it; base qualities were not supplied.

Reading from cysteine to phenylalanine, the CDR3 counts 14 amino acids. Only the CDR3 part of the read is kept: 42 bases, read in frame from the first base. Cut back by 6 bases and 5 bases, the V and J ends lie 16 bases apart. For CDR1 and CDR2, the germline V gene (reference sequence) lists MNHEY and SMNVEV. A FACSAria II was used to sort memory CD4+ T cells, defined as single viable CD3+CD4+CD8-CD45RO+ cells. To determine CMV serostatus, a Roche Elecsys assay was used that detects serum IgG against CMV pp150, pp28, p38 and p52. Following thawing, total CD4+ T cells were enriched through positive selection using CD4 magnetic microbeads. The samples came from a different study that was designed specifically to examine the CD4+ T cell memory repertoire. Peripheral blood mononuclear cells were isolated and cryopreserved following standard operating procedures; serum was stored at -80 °C. Staining used CD3-PerCP (BW264/56), CD4-APC (RPA-T4), CD45RO-PE (UCHT1) and CD8-Pacific Orange (3B5) antibodies, with Sytox blue excluding non-viable cells.

Points the paper makes about the study in general: Only CD4+CD45RO+ memory cells were sequenced, in contrast to the original study, which included naive and memory CD4+ and CD8+ populations. The original-framework classifier achieved a median bootstrapped AUC of roughly 0.95 with a 95% CI of 0.76-1.00 on the Belgian cohort. Among the 164 previously reported CMV-associated TCRbeta sequences, over 65 showed up in the CD4+ memory repertoires, with each one found in between one and five individuals. Results were interpreted as suggesting that the CMV-associated TCR signature is largely present in the CD4+ memory repertoire. For CMV serostatus prediction, a median bootstrapped AUC of about 0.95 was reached with the original framework, and a median bootstrapped AUC of about 0.89 was reached with a US-trained random forest.

The Quick-DNA Microprep Kit was used to extract genomic DNA from the sorted cells. Amplification of TCRbeta DNA was done with the immunoSEQ hsTCRbeta kit, following the protocol from the manufacturer. TCRbeta libraries were sequenced on an Illumina MiSeq instrument. The published analysis was carried out like this. Following removal of out-of-frame sequences, 2.2 million or so distinct TCRbeta sequences were retained, with an average of approximately 64,000 per individual. Each individual was scored by the count of 150 to 200 previously reported CMV-associated TCRbeta sequences and the total productive distinct TCRbeta count. A beta-binomial model was reimplemented in Python, and scikit-learn random forests with default parameters were trained on US cohort data. Classifier performance on the Belgian cohort was summarized as median AUC with percentile confidence intervals over 10,000 bootstrap iterations. TCRdb mirrors the immuneACCESS table, restricted to in-frame sequences. Some clones are absent from its copies; in checked studies, under half trace to an unresolved V gene, and the reason for the others is unknown. V, J and clone size are taken as reported in that table, and D and trimming were inferred from the DNA itself. This sample gives roughly 50,000 clones in total; roughly 72% of them show up just once. Of the sample, 1.5% to 2% falls within the top ten clones.

Sequenced: memory CD4+ T cells from blood. The TCR sequence derives from an adult in good health and CMV-seronegative. The sequence is built from TRBV27 and TRBJ2-5; TRBD2 is possibly the D segment (6 matching bases). The CDR3 here reads CASRPIGSPETQYF. The DNA is as follows: TGTGCCAGCAGGCCCATCGGGAGTCCGGAGACCCAGTACTTC.